These 20 T cell receptor beta chains originate from one sample sequenced in a study of PD-1 blockade in classical Hodgkin lymphoma. The assay was immunoSEQ multiplex PCR, and TCRdb's table has in-frame clones only and misses some. The sample lists 110,000 or so clones; roughly nine tenths were seen once. Time point noted: cycle 4 day 1 (C4D1), after about 6 weeks of nivolumab. Every patient experienced relapse after autologous stem cell transplantation, and brentuximab vedotin exposure varied. The source material was peripheral blood mononuclear cells (PBMCs), sampled before the fourth cycle of nivolumab. The receptors come from a human donor with classical Hodgkin lymphoma.

V gene TRBV5-6 combines with J gene TRBJ2-1, with 10 bases that match TRBD1. Germline V gene lookup returns CDR1 SGHDT and CDR2 YYEEEE. The length of the CDR3 is 18 residues. V gave up 2 bases and J gave up 5 bases; unmatched junction bases: 13. The CDR3: CASSLMRLGQGSNNEQFF. The CDR3 DNA is TGTGCCAGCAGCTTAATGAGGTTGGGACAGGGGTCCAACAATGAGCAGTTCTTC.

The chain joins TRBV7-8 to TRBJ2-1; D gene uncertain. The V and J ends lost 5 bases and 4 bases respectively, with 15 bases between them. Germline values: CDR1 SGHVS, CDR2 FQNEAQ. This CDR3 region has 15 residues. CDR3 sequence reads: CASSAPGGYYNEQFF. CDR3 DNA: TGTGCCAGCAGCGCCCCTGGCGGTTATTACAATGAGCAGTTCTTC.

This chain uses TRBV19 with TRBJ2-1, with TRBD2 matching over 10 bases. Trimming at V came to 5 bases and at J to 8 bases, leaving 9 bases not matched to a gene. This CDR3 region has 15 residues. Germline CDR1 is LNHDA and CDR2 is SQIVND (reference sequence). Written as DNA, the CDR3 is TGTGCCAGTAGTTGGGGGGGACTAGCGATGGATGAGCAGTTCTTC. The encoded protein is CASSWGGLAMDEQFF.

The rearrangement links TRBV5-1 to TRBJ2-1, with 7 bases that match TRBD1. J gave up 8 bases and V 4 bases, and 15 bases lay outside the gene matches. The CDR3 consists of 16 residues. CDR1 SGHRS and CDR2 YFSETQ come from the germline V gene. In DNA form, the CDR3 reads TGCGCCAGCAGCCTCAGGGGGAAAAGCGGTGGGTATGAGCAGTTCTTC. This sequence encodes CASSLRGKSGGYEQFF.

This clone was detected a few times. CDR3 residues: CASSLSYRPTNEKLFF. DNA of the CDR3: TGTGCCAGCAGCTTGTCCTACAGGCCAACTAATGAAAAACTGTTTTTT. The V and J genes are TRBV5-8 and TRBJ1-4; D is possibly TRBD1 (5 bases). Germline CDR1 is SGHTS and CDR2 is YDEGEE. The CDR3 covers 16 residues. Between the trimmed V and J ends, which lost 1 base and 0 bases, there was a span of 10 bases.

The gene calls are TRBV5-1 and TRBJ2-1; D is possibly TRBD2 (7 bases). CDR3 size: 15 residues. Germline-derived CDR1 and CDR2 are SGHRS and YFSETQ. Trimming removed 6 bases from V and 4 bases from J, with 17 bases in between. Written as DNA, the CDR3 is TGCGCCAGCAACCAAGGGGGGGCGGGTTACAATGAGCAGTTCTTC. Protein product: CASNQGGAGYNEQFF.

The CDR3, as DNA: TGTGCCAGCAGAAAAAACAGGGGAGGGGGATCCTACGAGCAGTACTTC. Translation: CASRKNRGGGSYEQYF. This chain connects TRBV27 to TRBJ2-7, with D possibly being TRBD1 or TRBD2 (7 bases each). The V end was cut by 6 bases, the J end by 1 base, with 19 bases between. The CDR3 consists of 16 residues. From germline, CDR1 is MNHEY and CDR2 SMNVEV (reference sequence).

In its sample, this clone was seen a few times. The CDR3 sequence: CASSTTGGLEAFF. In DNA form, the CDR3 reads TGTGCCAGTAGTACCACAGGGGGCCTTGAAGCTTTCTTT. The chain couples TRBV19 to TRBJ1-1, with TRBD1 matching 9 bases. Germline-derived CDR1 and CDR2 are LNHDA and SQIVND (reference sequence). V lost 4 bases and J lost 7; bases outside the gene matches: 4. CDR3 length: 13 residues.

The gene calls are TRBV30 and TRBJ1-1, with D unresolved. The V end was cut by 0 bases, the J end by 4 bases, with 9 bases between. CDR3 length: 13 amino acids. CDR1 and CDR2 (germline): GTSNPN, SVGIG (reference sequence). The CDR3 reads CAWSVQRGTEAFF. The CDR3 DNA is TGTGCCTGGAGTGTACAGCGTGGCACTGAAGCTTTCTTT. The variable domain in full, completed from reference TRBV30 and TRBJ1-1, reads SQTIHQWPATLVQPVGSPLSLECTVEGTSNPNLYWYRQAAGRGLQLLFYSVGIGQISSEVPQNLSASRPQDRQFILSSKKLLLSDSGFYLCAWSVQRGTEAFFGQGTRLTVV.

The genes are TRBV10-3 and TRBJ2-5, with TRBD1 as a possible D gene (6 bases). Germline V CDR1 and CDR2: ENHRY, SYGVKD. V dropped 7 bases and J dropped 2 bases, with 11 bases sitting between them. The CDR3 is made up of 13 amino acids. This CDR3 is CAIMGTLQETQYF. CDR3 in DNA: TGTGCCATCATGGGGACACTACAAGAGACCCAGTACTTC.

The chain uses TRBV30 and TRBJ1-1, with D unclear. CDR1 and CDR2 from the germline V gene are GTSNPN and SVGIG (reference sequence). CDR3 length equals 13 residues. Trimming took off 4 bases at V and 1 base at J, with 10 bases between the two ends. The chain's CDR3 is CAWTEYPNTEAFF. The CDR3 DNA sequence: TGTGCCTGGACCGAGTATCCGAACACTGAAGCTTTCTTT.

The chain combines TRBV18 with TRBJ2-7; 10 nucleotides align to TRBD2. The V segment lost 6 bases and the J segment 2 bases; nucleotides outside the gene matches: 7. Germline loops: CDR1 KGHSH, CDR2 LQKENI. CDR3 length: 15 residues. The CDR3 DNA sequence: TGTGCCAGCTCCCAGACTAGCGGGTCTACCTACGAGCAGTACTTC. Protein: CASSQTSGSTYEQYF.

The V call is TRBV14, the J call TRBJ2-1; tentatively, D is TRBD1 (5 bases). This CDR3 comprises 13 residues. Germline loops: CDR1 SGHDN, CDR2 FVKESK. Trimming removed 1 base from V and 8 bases from J, with 9 bases in between. This CDR3 reads CASSQVLGDEQFF. CDR3 DNA sequence: TGTGCCAGCAGCCAAGTATTAGGGGATGAGCAGTTCTTC.

This chain uses TRBV30 with TRBJ1-1; D might be TRBD1 (5 bases). The germline CDR1 and CDR2 sequences are GTSNPN and SVGIG (reference sequence). The CDR3 covers 12 residues. V lost 4 bases, J lost 4 bases, and 10 bases lay in between. CDR3 nucleotide sequence: TGTGCCTGGATGGGGGAGAGCACTGAAGCTTTCTTT. Its protein product is CAWMGESTEAFF.

V gene TRBV7-2 combines with J gene TRBJ1-2; tentatively, D is TRBD1 (5 bases). The V gene's germline CDR1 is SGHTA and CDR2 FQGNSA. V lost 4 bases and J 11 bases, leaving 11 bases between the germline ends. The CDR3 covers 11 residues. The CDR3 loop reads CASSSGLPYTF. CDR3 nucleotides: TGTGCCAGCAGCTCAGGGCTTCCGTACACCTTC.

The rearrangement joins TRBV27 to TRBJ2-1, with TRBD1 as a possible D gene (6 bases). The germline V gene encodes CDR1 MNHEY and CDR2 SMNVEV (reference sequence). The ends were cut back, 6 bases at V and 4 bases at J, with 16 bases in the middle. CDR3 size: 15 residues. CDR3 loop: CASSYRDPTYNEQFF. CDR3 coding DNA: TGTGCCAGCAGCTACAGGGACCCAACTTACAATGAGCAGTTCTTC.

The chain couples TRBV10-2 to TRBJ2-3; 11 bases are shared with TRBD2. Unmatched junction bases numbered 6, after V lost 3 bases and J lost 4 bases. The CDR3 covers 16 residues. Germline V gene sequence: CDR1 WSHSY, CDR2 SAAADI. The CDR3, as DNA: TGCGCCAGCAGTGAAACTAGCGGGAGTATGGCAGATACGCAGTATTTT. Translation gives CASSETSGSMADTQYF.

The rearrangement links TRBV7-9 to TRBJ2-7; D call uncertain. The ends were cut back, 5 bases at V and 4 bases at J, with 18 bases in the middle. The CDR3 is 15 residues long. The germline V gene has CDR1 SEHNR and CDR2 FQNEAQ (reference sequence). The CDR3: CASSGWALSLYEQYF. In DNA, the CDR3 is TGTGCCAGCAGCGGATGGGCACTCTCTCTGTACGAGCAGTACTTC. Combining the CDR3 with reference TRBV7-9 and TRBJ2-7 gives the whole variable domain DTGVSQNPRHKITKRGQNVTFRCDPISEHNRLYWYRQTLGQGPEFLTYFQNEAQLEKSRLLSDRFSAERPKGSFSTLEIQRTEQGDSAMYLCASSGWALSLYEQYFGPGTRLTVT.

The gene calls are TRBV7-2 and TRBJ2-5; D may be TRBD2 (6 bases). V was shortened by 1 base and J by 4 bases, with 16 bases between the two germline ends. Germline V CDR1 and CDR2: SGHTA, FQGNSA. This CDR3 contains 16 residues. CDR3 in amino acids: CASSLGVVGGAETQYF. CDR3 sequence (DNA): TGTGCCAGCAGCTTAGGGGTGGTGGGGGGAGCAGAGACCCAGTACTTC. The full variable domain, with the rest looked up from reference TRBV7-2 and TRBJ2-5, is GAGVSQSPSNKVTEKGKDVELRCDPISGHTALYWYRQSLGQGLEFLIYFQGNSAPDKSGLPSDRFSAERTGGSVSTLTIQRTQQEDSAVYLCASSLGVVGGAETQYFGPGTRLLVL.

This chain uses TRBV5-1 with TRBJ2-2; no firm D call. The CDR3 contains 12 residues. Looked up from germline, CDR1 is SGHRS and CDR2 is YFSETQ. V was pared by 7 bases and J by 3 bases, with 7 bases between. CDR3 in DNA: TGCGCCAGCGGCGGAGACACCGGGGAGCTGTTTTTT. Translation: CASGGDTGELFF.